Here is one T cell receptor beta chain with its context. The data belong to a study of blood T cell repertoires in COVID-19. Study background: There were acute and convalescent COVID-19 samples, and they came from the United States, Italy and Spain.

Germline lookup yields CDR1 LNHDA and CDR2 SQIVND (reference sequence). CDR3 length: 14 residues. The germline V and J ends were trimmed by 6 bases and 8 bases, with 16 bases remaining between them. Study processing details: Reference gene primer amplification in the assay estimated nucleated cell counts. The assay was immunoSEQ multiplex PCR, and TCRdb's table has in-frame clones only and misses some. V, J and clone size derive from that table, while D and trimming were established from the DNA sequence. The sample lists nearly 90,000 clones, about nine tenths seen once, with about 0.51% in the top ten.

The clonotype was recovered from a man aged 55 to 70 with acute or convalescent COVID-19. The specimen sequenced was peripheral blood. The chain is built from TRBV19 and TRBJ1-4; D may be TRBD1 (6 bases). CDR3: CASRSQGNWEKLFF. The CDR3 DNA is TGTGCCAGTAGGAGCCAGGGGAATTGGGAAAAACTGTTTTTT.